The present T cell receptor beta chain was sequenced within a study of blood T cells in healthy people across ages (dated by TCRdb to the mid-2010s). Some background on the complete study: In model experiments, roughly one uniquely barcoded TCR beta cDNA molecule per two T cells was captured by template switching. The study measured age-related changes in TCR beta repertoire diversity using deep sequencing normalized with unique cDNA molecular identifiers. The donors were split into four age groups: young (average around 15 years), middle-aged (about 40), aged (approximately 60) and long-lived (approximately 80). To avoid experimental bias, donors of different ages were spread randomly across the sequencing lanes. Two additional independent replicas of 1 million unique cDNA reads from the same blood draw were analyzed for two donors (one aged 18 to 30 and one aged 80 or older). Here is what the overall study found, with its caveats: Estimates of total diversity from one million sequenced T cells were regarded as lower bounds and underestimates. Compared with the aged group, the long-lived group had more naive CD4+ T cells, fewer expanded clones and increased TCR diversity, a pattern suggesting age selection. Observed TCR beta diversity per million T cells fell roughly linearly with age, and a significant reduction was already apparent by age about 38. Since profiling was done on bulk unsorted PBMCs, naive and antigen-experienced compartments could not be conclusively compared. There was a strong correlation between observed TCR beta diversity and the percentage of naive T cells measured by flow cytometry. The CMV infection status of donors was not known, potentially confounding age-related changes in expanded clonotypes.

CDR1 SGHRS and CDR2 YFSETQ were looked up in the germline V gene. The V and J ends are trimmed by 4 bases and 3 bases, leaving 12 bases between them. From its cysteine to its phenylalanine, the CDR3 spans 14 amino acids. The DNA shown is the 42-base CDR3, in frame from base 1. This clonotype occurred many times. This receptor's antigen is unknown. Per-base qualities were not stored, and no clone one base away is much larger. The donors were 40 or so Caucasian individuals from Russia, aged about 6 to 100 years, who were systemically healthy. Each donor gave 8 to 10 milliliters of peripheral blood, collected into EDTA-treated Vacutainer tubes. PBMCs were isolated by Ficoll-Paque density-gradient centrifugation, with at least 6.5 million obtained per sample. Total RNA, at least 6 micrograms per sample, was extracted from PBMCs with Trizol reagent. For every donor, flow cytometry on a PBMC aliquot measured the percentage of naive CD45RAhigh/CD27high T cells.

The library was prepared using 5' RACE. Reads for this sample came from an Illumina HiSeq 2500. A second PCR of roughly 6 to 12 cycles was run with a J-beta primer mix and a sample-barcoded 5' primer. Each TCR beta cDNA molecule received a unique molecular identifier from a template-switch 5' adaptor carrying 12 random nucleotides. At least 3 million CDR3-containing paired-end reads were obtained from each sample. All of the RNA was converted into first-strand cDNA using the Mint cDNA synthesis kit, with a TRBC-specific oligonucleotide serving as the primer. All cDNA was treated with uracil-DNA glycosylase and then went through a first 18-cycle PCR with the universal primers M1SS and BC2_uni_R. The paper's data handling went like this. Normalization of each sample was performed by random selection of 1 million high-quality reads, each carrying a distinct molecular identifier. Reads with shared molecular identifiers were discarded instead of being binned into consensus sequences. MiTCR, with a Q25 quality threshold and the strictest error-elimination algorithm, was used for CDR3 identification, clonotype clustering and error correction. Lower-bound total TCR beta diversity was estimated with a nonparametric unseen species model using Euler transformation. TCRdb itself trimmed the public reads at Q25 with fastp, ran MiXCR and retained productive beta chains. Entries are consolidated by CDR3 protein sequence, retaining the most common genes and DNA. These V and J calls rely on TCRdb rather than the paper's analysis. This sample holds 600,000 to 800,000 distinct CDR3 sequences; approximately 52% were observed only once. The ten largest account for 13% of the sample.

The sequence is built from TRBV5-1 and TRBJ2-3; there is no confident call for the D gene. This TCR derives from a woman older than 75 in good health. Sequencing was performed on blood. This receptor has the CDR3 CASSGPPKTDTQYF. The nucleotides read TGCGCCAGCAGCGGTCCTCCCAAAACAGATACGCAGTATTTT. With the portions outside the CDR3 filled from the reference TRBV5-1 and TRBJ2-3 genes, the complete variable region becomes KAGVTQTPRYLIKTRGQQVTLSCSPISGHRSVSWYQQTPGQGLQFLFEYFSETQRNKGNFPGRFSGRQFSNSRSEMNVSTLELGDSALYLCASSGPPKTDTQYFGPGTRLTVL.